This is a list of T cell receptor beta chains from one sample in a study of blood T cells in healthy people across ages. TCRdb fed the 5' RACE reads into MiXCR, producing one record per CDR3 protein. The sample records roughly 1.7 million distinct CDR3 sequences, about 32% being singletons. The specimen was blood. The receptors derive from a woman in her 30s in good health. The CDR3 runs from the conserved cysteine through the conserved F or W. The D gene is left open where the match is weak. For some rows the clone size is stated as once, few or many, or as a class when expanded; others skip it.

17	TRBD1	.	TRBV4-1	TRBJ2-7	CASSPKAGTGGFHEQYF	TGCGCCAGCAGCCCCAAGGCCGGGACAGGGGGCTTCCACGAGCAGTACTTC
20	TRBD1	.	TRBV6-1	TRBJ2-7	CASSHSFRSLAGTGGGEQYF	TGCGCCAGCAGTCATAGTTTCCGATCGCTGGCCGGGACAGGGGGAGGCGAGCAGTACTTC
16	TRBD1	many	TRBV29-1	TRBJ2-7	CSVEGLGTGGVLEQYF	TGCAGCGTTGAAGGTTTGGGGACAGGTGGGGTGTTAGAGCAGTACTTC
14	.	many	TRBV12-3/TRBV12-4	TRBJ2-7	CASSHLGSPYEQYF	TGTGCCAGCAGCCACCTAGGGTCTCCCTACGAGCAGTACTTC
15	.	.	TRBV3-1	TRBJ2-7	CASSPRDRPSHEQYF	TGTGCCAGCAGCCCCCGGGACCGGCCATCCCACGAGCAGTACTTC
14	.	.	TRBV6-4	TRBJ2-1	CASSDKVTYNEQFF	TGTGCCAGCAGTGACAAGGTGACTTACAATGAGCAGTTCTTC
15	.	.	TRBV7-3	TRBJ1-1	CASSLTGGGSTEAFF	TGTGCCAGCAGCTTAACCGGGGGGGGATCGACTGAAGCTTTCTTT
14	TRBD1	.	TRBV12-3/TRBV12-4	TRBJ1-2	CASRQTGGEHGYTF	TGTGCCAGCAGGCAGACAGGGGGAGAGCATGGCTACACCTTC
16	.	few	TRBV30	TRBJ2-1	CAWSVPKGSSYNEQFF	TGTGCCTGGAGTGTTCCGAAAGGGAGCTCCTACAATGAGCAGTTCTTC
21	.	.	TRBV7-6	TRBJ2-6	CASSLASSARHHSSGANARTF	TGTGCCAGCAGCTTAGCGTCTTCAGCCAGGCACCATAGCTCTGGGGCCAACGCCCGGACTTTC
14	.	.	TRBV11-2	TRBJ2-7	CASSLLSQRNEQYF	TGTGCCAGCAGCTTATTGTCACAGAGGAACGAGCAGTACTTC
14	TRBD1	.	TRBV20-1	TRBJ2-1	CSAPGGAAYNEQFF	TGCAGTGCTCCAGGGGGAGCCGCCTACAATGAGCAGTTCTTC
13	.	few	TRBV29-1	TRBJ2-1	CSVVGRYSLEQFF	TGCAGCGTTGTAGGACGGTATTCGCTGGAGCAGTTCTTC
15	TRBD1	few	TRBV15	TRBJ2-7	CATSRTSGQGYEQYF	TGTGCCACCAGCAGAACGTCGGGACAGGGCTACGAGCAGTACTTC
16	TRBD2	.	TRBV27	TRBJ2-1	CASKETSGSIYNEQFF	TGTGCCAGCAAAGAGACTAGCGGGAGTATTTACAATGAGCAGTTCTTC
18	.	.	TRBV5-1	TRBJ2-1	CASSLSIPRLVSYNEQFF	TGCGCCAGCAGCTTGTCGATTCCAAGGCTGGTTTCCTACAATGAGCAGTTCTTC
8	.	.	TRBV28	TRBJ2-4	CARPGKYF	TGTGCCAGACCCGGGAAGTACTTC
14	TRBD1	.	TRBV10-3	TRBJ1-6	CAISGTGSHSPLHF	TGTGCCATCAGTGGGACAGGGTCTCATTCACCCCTCCACTTT
15	.	.	TRBV6-1	TRBJ2-7	CASSPEQGPYNEQYF	TGTGCCAGCAGCCCGGAACAGGGACCCTACAATGAGCAGTACTTC
14	.	.	TRBV5-1	TRBJ2-7	CASSSDRLYYEQYF	TGCGCCAGCAGCTCAGACAGGCTCTACTACGAGCAGTACTTC
17	.	few	TRBV5-1	TRBJ2-1	CASSPGGRESSYNEQFF	TGCGCCAGCAGCCCCGGGGGTCGGGAGTCGTCCTACAATGAGCAGTTCTTC
12	.	.	TRBV10-3	TRBJ2-7	CAISEGSRGQYF	TGTGCCATCAGTGAGGGAAGCCGGGGGCAGTACTTC
14	.	.	TRBV5-1	TRBJ1-1	CASSLDYAVAEAFF	TGCGCCAGCAGCTTAGACTATGCTGTGGCTGAAGCTTTCTTT
14	.	.	TRBV20-1	TRBJ2-5	CSANRGRGPETQYF	TGCAGTGCTAATCGGGGGCGGGGTCCCGAGACCCAGTACTTC
17	TRBD1	.	TRBV3-1	TRBJ1-2	CASSPTSGQGSSFGYTF	TGTGCCAGCAGCCCAACCTCAGGACAGGGGAGTTCGTTCGGCTACACCTTC
15	TRBD1	.	TRBV5-1	TRBJ2-1	CASSFTGGALNEQFF	TGCGCCAGCAGCTTCACAGGGGGCGCCCTCAATGAGCAGTTCTTC
15	.	many	TRBV9	TRBJ2-3	CASSVGRPSTDTQYF	TGTGCCAGCAGCGTAGGACGGCCTTCCACAGATACGCAGTATTTT
12	.	.	TRBV7-9	TRBJ1-1	CASSLAAQEAFF	TGTGCCAGCAGCTTAGCCGCCCAAGAAGCTTTCTTT
17	TRBD1	.	TRBV3-1	TRBJ2-6	CVSSRRQGSPGANVLTF	TGTGTCAGCAGCCGCCGACAGGGTAGTCCTGGGGCCAACGTCCTGACTTTC
16	TRBD1	.	TRBV6-2/TRBV6-3	TRBJ2-5	CASRSLRGGRGETQYF	TGTGCCAGCAGATCCTTGAGAGGGGGCAGGGGAGAGACCCAGTACTTC
16	TRBD2	.	TRBV5-4	TRBJ2-3	CASSPGGRDGTDTQYF	TGTGCCAGCAGCCCGGGTGGGAGGGATGGCACAGATACGCAGTATTTT
16	.	.	TRBV20-1	TRBJ1-3	CSARARDPGPGNTIYF	TGCAGTGCTAGAGCGCGGGATCCGGGGCCTGGAAACACCATATATTTT